This is a list of T cell receptor beta chains from one sample in a study of Graves' ophthalmopathy and Graves' hyperthyroidism. TCRdb redid the calling of the multiplex PCR reads with MiXCR, one entry per CDR3 protein. Here the sample spans over 150,000 distinct CDR3 sequences, roughly 37% being singletons. The specimen was peripheral blood. These TCRs come from a woman aged 40 to 50 with Graves' ophthalmopathy. The CDR3 runs from the conserved cysteine through the conserved F or W. D genes are given only for firm matches. Size values are once, few and many counts, or a class for expanded clones, and some rows have none.

d_gene: NA; v_gene: TRBV5-1; abundance: NA; j_gene: TRBJ1-1; len: 13; CDR3nt: TGCGCCAGCAGCCTACAACAGGACACTGAAGCTTTCTTT; CDR3aa: CASSLQQDTEAFF
d_gene: NA; v_gene: TRBV28; abundance: NA; j_gene: TRBJ1-1; len: 11; CDR3nt: TGTGCCAGCAGCCGGGTGGGTGAAGCTTTCTTT; CDR3aa: CASSRVGEAFF
d_gene: NA; v_gene: TRBV28; abundance: NA; j_gene: TRBJ2-2; len: 15; CDR3nt: TGTGCCAGGGTGTGGTGGTGCCCCAACACCGGGGAGCTGTTTTTT; CDR3aa: CARVWWCPNTGELFF
d_gene: NA; v_gene: TRBV6-2/TRBV6-3; abundance: many; j_gene: TRBJ1-5; len: 17; CDR3nt: TGTGCCAGCAGTTACTCTGGCAGGGTCCTTGAGCATCAACCCCAGCATTTT; CDR3aa: CASSYSGRVLEHQPQHF
d_gene: TRBD2; v_gene: TRBV5-1; abundance: NA; j_gene: TRBJ2-3; len: 16; CDR3nt: TGCGCCAGCAGCTTGGGCACTAGCGGGGCGACAGATACGCAGTATTTT; CDR3aa: CASSLGTSGATDTQYF
d_gene: NA; v_gene: TRBV7-3; abundance: many; j_gene: TRBJ1-1; len: 14; CDR3nt: TGTGCCAGCAGTTCGGGACGGCTGAACACTGAAGCTTTCTTT; CDR3aa: CASSSGRLNTEAFF
d_gene: NA; v_gene: TRBV28; abundance: NA; j_gene: TRBJ1-2; len: 14; CDR3nt: TGTGCCAGCATCCGACCCCTAGCTAACTATGGCTACACCTTC; CDR3aa: CASIRPLANYGYTF
d_gene: NA; v_gene: TRBV5-1; abundance: NA; j_gene: TRBJ1-5; len: 15; CDR3nt: TGCGCCAGCAGCTTGGAGAACAGGTACAATCAGCCCCAGCATTTT; CDR3aa: CASSLENRYNQPQHF
d_gene: NA; v_gene: TRBV28; abundance: NA; j_gene: TRBJ2-7; len: 13; CDR3nt: TGTGCCAGCAGTTTAAACACTGGCTACGAGCAGTACTTC; CDR3aa: CASSLNTGYEQYF
d_gene: NA; v_gene: TRBV6-1; abundance: many; j_gene: TRBJ2-7; len: 15; CDR3nt: TGTGCCAGCAGTGAATCGACAGGAGGGGCCTACGAGCAGTACTTC; CDR3aa: CASSESTGGAYEQYF
d_gene: NA; v_gene: TRBV6-5; abundance: NA; j_gene: TRBJ1-1; len: 15; CDR3nt: TGTGCCAGCAGTTTCGGGGAACACATGAACACTGAAGCTTTCTTT; CDR3aa: CASSFGEHMNTEAFF
d_gene: NA; v_gene: TRBV6-5; abundance: many; j_gene: TRBJ1-5; len: 14; CDR3nt: TGTGCCAGCAGTTACTGGGTAGTAAGTCAGCCCCAGCATTTT; CDR3aa: CASSYWVVSQPQHF
d_gene: NA; v_gene: TRBV12-3/TRBV12-4; abundance: NA; j_gene: TRBJ2-7; len: 11; CDR3nt: TGTGCCAGCAGCTTACAGGCGCAGCAGTACTTC; CDR3aa: CASSLQAQQYF
d_gene: NA; v_gene: TRBV2; abundance: NA; j_gene: TRBJ1-1; len: 15; CDR3nt: TGTGCCAGCAGAACAACCGGGACACCGAACACTGAAGCTTTCTTT; CDR3aa: CASRTTGTPNTEAFF
d_gene: NA; v_gene: TRBV30; abundance: few; j_gene: TRBJ2-5; len: 13; CDR3nt: TGTGCCTGGAGGATGAGGGTAGTAGAGACCCAGTACTTC; CDR3aa: CAWRMRVVETQYF
d_gene: TRBD1; v_gene: TRBV2; abundance: many; j_gene: TRBJ2-2; len: 13; CDR3nt: TGTGCCACCAGGGACAGTCGTACCGGGGAGCTGTTTTTT; CDR3aa: CATRDSRTGELFF
d_gene: NA; v_gene: TRBV28; abundance: many; j_gene: TRBJ1-5; len: 14; CDR3nt: TGTGCCAGCAGCCGGACGTTGAGCAATCAGCCCCAGCATTTT; CDR3aa: CASSRTLSNQPQHF
d_gene: NA; v_gene: TRBV12-3/TRBV12-4; abundance: many; j_gene: TRBJ1-1; len: 15; CDR3nt: TGTGCCAGCAGTTTTTTCAATCTTTTGAACACTGAAGCTTTCTTT; CDR3aa: CASSFFNLLNTEAFF
d_gene: NA; v_gene: TRBV7-6; abundance: NA; j_gene: TRBJ2-5; len: 14; CDR3nt: TGTGCCAGCACCAAAAGCCCTCAGGGGGAGACCCAGTACTTC; CDR3aa: CASTKSPQGETQYF
d_gene: NA; v_gene: TRBV25-1; abundance: many; j_gene: TRBJ1-1; len: 15; CDR3nt: TGTGCCAGCAGTGAATACGGGGGCGAGAGCACTGAAGCTTTCTTT; CDR3aa: CASSEYGGESTEAFF
d_gene: TRBD1; v_gene: TRBV6-1; abundance: many; j_gene: TRBJ2-5; len: 19; CDR3nt: TGTGCCAGCAGTGAAATCGGACAGGGATTGCGTTGGGGTCAAGAGACCCAGTACTTC; CDR3aa: CASSEIGQGLRWGQETQYF
d_gene: TRBD1; v_gene: TRBV6-1; abundance: NA; j_gene: TRBJ2-5; len: 15; CDR3nt: TGTGCCAGCAGCAAGCGTACAGGGGGCTTTGAGACCCAGTACTTC; CDR3aa: CASSKRTGGFETQYF
d_gene: NA; v_gene: TRBV10-2; abundance: NA; j_gene: TRBJ1-3; len: 13; CDR3nt: TGCGCCAGCAGTGAGTCAGATGGAAACACCATATATTTT; CDR3aa: CASSESDGNTIYF
d_gene: NA; v_gene: TRBV20-1; abundance: once; j_gene: TRBJ1-2; len: 13; CDR3nt: TGCAGTGCTACAGACAGGTCCCACTATGGCTACACCTTC; CDR3aa: CSATDRSHYGYTF
d_gene: NA; v_gene: TRBV28; abundance: many; j_gene: TRBJ1-3; len: 14; CDR3nt: TGTGCCAGCGGAGGACAAACTCCTGGAAACACCATATATTTT; CDR3aa: CASGGQTPGNTIYF
d_gene: TRBD1; v_gene: TRBV6-5; abundance: many; j_gene: TRBJ1-5; len: 13; CDR3nt: TGTGCCAGCAGTATGCAGGGGGCCCAGCCCCAGCATTTT; CDR3aa: CASSMQGAQPQHF
d_gene: NA; v_gene: TRBV2; abundance: many; j_gene: TRBJ2-5; len: 13; CDR3nt: TGTGCCAGCAGTGAATTTGTGGGGGAGACCCAGTACTTC; CDR3aa: CASSEFVGETQYF
d_gene: NA; v_gene: TRBV20-1; abundance: many; j_gene: TRBJ2-7; len: 15; CDR3nt: TGCAGTGCTAGAGGAAAATACAGGGATAGGTACGAGCAGTACTTC; CDR3aa: CSARGKYRDRYEQYF
d_gene: TRBD2; v_gene: TRBV5-1; abundance: many; j_gene: TRBJ2-7; len: 15; CDR3nt: TGCGCCAGCAGCCGAGCGGGAGGAGGTTCCTACGAGCAGTACTTC; CDR3aa: CASSRAGGGSYEQYF
d_gene: NA; v_gene: TRBV12-3/TRBV12-4; abundance: many; j_gene: TRBJ1-3; len: 14; CDR3nt: TGTGCCAGCAGTTTCGGTCTGGCTGGAAACACCATATATTTT; CDR3aa: CASSFGLAGNTIYF
d_gene: TRBD1; v_gene: TRBV20-1; abundance: many; j_gene: TRBJ2-7; len: 13; CDR3nt: TGCAGTGCTCCGGGACAGTCCTCCTACGAGCAGTACTTC; CDR3aa: CSAPGQSSYEQYF
d_gene: TRBD1; v_gene: TRBV10-3; abundance: NA; j_gene: TRBJ2-7; len: 12; CDR3nt: TGTGCCGGTGCCGGGACAGGTGCCGAGCAGTACTTC; CDR3aa: CAGAGTGAEQYF
d_gene: TRBD2; v_gene: TRBV20-1; abundance: NA; j_gene: TRBJ2-7; len: 15; CDR3nt: TGCAGTGCTTTCCCCCCCTTGCGAGGGAGGGACGAGCAGTACTTC; CDR3aa: CSAFPPLRGRDEQYF
d_gene: TRBD1; v_gene: TRBV7-7; abundance: many; j_gene: TRBJ2-2; len: 15; CDR3nt: TGTGCTAGCAGCCCGGGACAGGGGGTCACCGGGGAGCTGTTTTTT; CDR3aa: CASSPGQGVTGELFF
d_gene: NA; v_gene: TRBV29-1; abundance: NA; j_gene: TRBJ1-1; len: 11; CDR3nt: TGCAGCGTTGGACGGAACACTGAAGCTTTCTTT; CDR3aa: CSVGRNTEAFF
d_gene: NA; v_gene: TRBV6-2/TRBV6-3; abundance: NA; j_gene: TRBJ2-4; len: 14; CDR3nt: TGTGCCAGCAGGCGACTTCAGGGGACGTGGGTTCAGTACTTC; CDR3aa: CASRRLQGTWVQYF
d_gene: NA; v_gene: TRBV20-1; abundance: NA; j_gene: TRBJ1-5; len: 12; CDR3nt: TGCAGTGCTACGCAGGGCCCTCAGCCCCAGCATTTT; CDR3aa: CSATQGPQPQHF
d_gene: NA; v_gene: TRBV6-2/TRBV6-3; abundance: NA; j_gene: TRBJ1-5; len: 14; CDR3nt: TGTGCCAGCAGGGCCTGGGACACCAATCAGCCCCAGCATTTT; CDR3aa: CASRAWDTNQPQHF
d_gene: NA; v_gene: TRBV7-2; abundance: many; j_gene: TRBJ2-2; len: 14; CDR3nt: TGTGCCAGCAGCATCATCGGGAGTTCCGGGGAGCTGTTTTTT; CDR3aa: CASSIIGSSGELFF
d_gene: TRBD1; v_gene: TRBV7-3; abundance: many; j_gene: TRBJ1-6; len: 15; CDR3nt: TGTGCCAGCAGCTATACAGGGGGCGCCGATTCACCCCTCCACTTT; CDR3aa: CASSYTGGADSPLHF
d_gene: NA; v_gene: TRBV7-2; abundance: many; j_gene: TRBJ2-7; len: 15; CDR3nt: TGTGCCAGCAGCCAATTCGGGGGAGCTGAGTACGAGCAGTACTTC; CDR3aa: CASSQFGGAEYEQYF
d_gene: NA; v_gene: TRBV6-5; abundance: NA; j_gene: TRBJ1-1; len: 13; CDR3nt: TGTGCCAGCAGTTCGACCCGAAGCACTGAAGCTTTCTTT; CDR3aa: CASSSTRSTEAFF
d_gene: TRBD1; v_gene: TRBV28; abundance: NA; j_gene: TRBJ1-2; len: 13; CDR3nt: TGTGCCAGCAGTCTGGGACAGATGGATGGCTACACCTTC; CDR3aa: CASSLGQMDGYTF
d_gene: NA; v_gene: TRBV2; abundance: NA; j_gene: TRBJ2-5; len: 14; CDR3nt: TGTGCCAGCAGTCCCACCTTCCTGATAGAGACCCAGTACTTC; CDR3aa: CASSPTFLIETQYF
d_gene: TRBD1; v_gene: TRBV28; abundance: many; j_gene: TRBJ1-2; len: 15; CDR3nt: TGTGCCAGCAGTTCAGGGGACAGGGCCAACTATGGCTACACCTTC; CDR3aa: CASSSGDRANYGYTF
d_gene: NA; v_gene: TRBV2; abundance: many; j_gene: TRBJ1-1; len: 16; CDR3nt: TGTGCCAGCAGCGCCGAGGCGGGCCAGGGAAGCACTGAAGCTTTCTTT; CDR3aa: CASSAEAGQGSTEAFF
d_gene: NA; v_gene: TRBV12-5; abundance: NA; j_gene: TRBJ1-1; len: 15; CDR3nt: TGTGCTAGTGGCTCCCCCGGATTTAGGGACACTGAAGCTTTCTTT; CDR3aa: CASGSPGFRDTEAFF
d_gene: NA; v_gene: TRBV6-2/TRBV6-3; abundance: NA; j_gene: TRBJ1-1; len: 14; CDR3nt: TGTGCCAGCAGCCTCGTACCTGAACACTCTGAAGCTTTCTTT; CDR3aa: CASSLVPEHSEAFF